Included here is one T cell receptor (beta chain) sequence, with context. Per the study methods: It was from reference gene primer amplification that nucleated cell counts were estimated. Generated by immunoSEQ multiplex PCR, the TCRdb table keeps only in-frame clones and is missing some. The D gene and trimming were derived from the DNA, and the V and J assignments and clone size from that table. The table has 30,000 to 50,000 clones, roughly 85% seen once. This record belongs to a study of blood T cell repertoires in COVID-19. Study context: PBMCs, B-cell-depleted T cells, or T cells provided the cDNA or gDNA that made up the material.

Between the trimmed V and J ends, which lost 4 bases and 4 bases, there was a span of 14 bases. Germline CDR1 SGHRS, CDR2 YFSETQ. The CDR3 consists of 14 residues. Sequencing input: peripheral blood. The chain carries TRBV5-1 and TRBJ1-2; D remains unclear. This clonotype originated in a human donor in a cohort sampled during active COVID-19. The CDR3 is CASSQVGSGYGYTF. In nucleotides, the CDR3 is TGCGCCAGCAGCCAGGTTGGATCCGGCTATGGCTACACCTTC.